This T cell receptor beta chain was sequenced during a study of a mutant IDH1 vaccine in newly diagnosed glioma. Across the whole study: Radiotherapy alone preceded vaccination by 4-6 weeks; alternatively, vaccination started with temozolomide cycles. Previous treatment comprised radiotherapy, temozolomide, or both, mostly both. Averaging around 42 years of age, treated patients were about 62% male and approximately 38% female. Whole-study findings and limits: Whatever changes occurred in top peripheral T cell clonotypes seemed unrelated to pseudoprogression.

Method: immunoSEQ multiplex PCR; TCRdb's copy keeps in-frame clones and lacks some. Among around 94,000 clones, nearly 90% were seen once, and the ten largest hold roughly 0.74%. Time point noted: week 47, end of study. A single vaccine dose contained 300 ug of mutant IDH1 20-mer peptide, and topical imiquimod was used with it. This clone was found once. The antigen is unknown. V lost 2 bases and J 5 bases, leaving 18 bases between the germline ends. Germline CDR1 and CDR2: MNHEY and SVGAGI. The CDR3 spans 16 residues. The specimen was PBMCs, collected from a glioma patient whose treatment included an IDH1 peptide vaccine. The V call is TRBV6-5, the J call TRBJ2-5; a weak D match, TRBD1 (6 bases). This TCR derives from a woman aged 45-59 years with glioma. The CDR3 region has the DNA TGTGCCAGCAGTTACCGAGCTAAACAGGGTGGGGAGACCCAGTACTTC. Amino acid sequence: CASSYRAKQGGETQYF.